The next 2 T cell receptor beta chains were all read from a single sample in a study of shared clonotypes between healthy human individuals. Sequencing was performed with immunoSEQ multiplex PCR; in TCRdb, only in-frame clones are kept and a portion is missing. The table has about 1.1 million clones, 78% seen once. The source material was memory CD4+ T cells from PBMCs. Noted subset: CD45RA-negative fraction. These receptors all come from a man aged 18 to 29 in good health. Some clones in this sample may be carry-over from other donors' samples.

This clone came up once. The CDR3 protein is CASSLERGEGTDTQYF. CDR3 nucleotide sequence: TGTGCCAGCAGTCTGGAGAGAGGCGAGGGCACAGATACGCAGTATTTT. V gene TRBV5-6 combines with J gene TRBJ2-3, with D unresolved. The CDR3 contains 16 residues. V lost 5 bases and J 1 base, leaving 17 bases between the germline ends. Germline-derived CDR1 and CDR2 are SGHDT and YYEEEE.

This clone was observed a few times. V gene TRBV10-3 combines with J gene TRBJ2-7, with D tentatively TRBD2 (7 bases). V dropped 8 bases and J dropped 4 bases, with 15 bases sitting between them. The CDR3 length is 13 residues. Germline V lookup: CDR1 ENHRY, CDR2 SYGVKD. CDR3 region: CAIGWGGGYEQYF. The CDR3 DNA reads TGTGCCATCGGGTGGGGGGGCGGTTACGAGCAGTACTTC.